These 27 T cell receptor beta chains came from one sample sequenced in a study of cytomegalovirus exposure and HLA in healthy donors. Primers included in the PCR were 60 Vbeta and 13 Jbeta primers. The method was immunoSEQ multiplex PCR; TCRdb's version includes in-frame clones alone and lacks a portion of them. The sample has around 140,000 clones, almost 85% seen once; the top ten hold approximately 1.3%. The sequenced sample consisted of PBMCs. All receptors derive from a man aged 25 to 45 in good health and CMV-seropositive.

The rearrangement links TRBV19 to TRBJ2-2; 7 bases are shared with TRBD1. Germline V gives CDR1 LNHDA, CDR2 SQIVND (reference sequence). J lost 4 bases, V lost 7 bases, and 9 bases had no gene match. The CDR3 is 15 amino acids. The CDR3 coding sequence is TGTGCCAGTACCTCGACAGGGTTAAGCACCGGGGAGCTGTTTTTT. Its translation is CASTSTGLSTGELFF.

The rearrangement uses TRBV9 and TRBJ1-2; no firm D call. The germline V gene encodes CDR1 SGDLS and CDR2 YYNGEE. The V end was cut by 3 bases, the J end by 3 bases, with 15 bases between. This CDR3 region has 15 residues. The CDR3 DNA is TGTGCCAGCAGCGCCGCGGGGAGGGCGTACTATGGCTACACCTTC. This encodes CASSAAGRAYYGYTF.

The genes are TRBV9 and TRBJ1-1; tentative D call: TRBD1 (6 bases). Germline CDR1 and CDR2: SGDLS and YYNGEE. V was trimmed by 0 bases and J by 0 bases, leaving 15 bases between them. The CDR3 covers 17 residues. The CDR3 nucleotides read TGTGCCAGCAGCGTAGGGGGGGGGACACTCATGAACACTGAAGCTTTCTTT. It codes for CASSVGGGTLMNTEAFF.

The chain has TRBV6-1 and TRBJ1-5, with TRBD1 matching over 7 bases. This CDR3 has 15 amino acids. J gave up 0 bases and V 8 bases, and 7 bases lay outside the gene matches. Germline loops: CDR1 MNHNS, CDR2 SASEGT. The CDR3 is CASGDRYNSNQPQHF. The CDR3 nucleotides are TGTGCCAGCGGGGACAGATATAATAGCAATCAGCCCCAGCATTTT.

The chain carries TRBV27 and TRBJ2-1; tentative D call: TRBD2 (5 bases). Trimming pared 5 bases from V and 0 bases from J, leaving 11 bases between. The length of the CDR3 is 15 residues. Germline V gene data show CDR1 as MNHEY and CDR2 as SMNVEV (reference sequence). The CDR3 protein is CASSPSGSSYNEQFF. The CDR3 DNA follows: TGTGCCAGCAGTCCTAGTGGGAGCTCCTACAATGAGCAGTTCTTC.

The chain joins TRBV7-3 to TRBJ2-1, with 9 nucleotides matching TRBD2. Germline lookup yields CDR1 SGHTA and CDR2 FQGTGA. The CDR3 extends over 15 amino acids. The ends lost 3 bases at V and 0 bases at J; junction bases unmatched: 0. CDR3 DNA sequence: TGTGCCAGCAGCTTTAGCGGGGGCTCCTACAATGAGCAGTTCTTC. This encodes CASSFSGGSYNEQFF.

The chain combines TRBV18 with TRBJ2-2; 7 nucleotides align to TRBD1. This CDR3 has 16 amino acids. Germline-derived CDR1 and CDR2 are KGHSH and LQKENI. J lost 2 bases, V lost 3 bases, and 6 bases had no gene match. CDR3 region: CASSPRQGGNTGELFF. CDR3 in DNA: TGTGCCAGCTCACCCAGACAGGGTGGCAACACCGGGGAGCTGTTTTTT.

This sequence joins TRBV6-5 and TRBJ2-3; D is uncertain. In germline, CDR1 is MNHEY, CDR2 SVGAGI. The CDR3 consists of 15 residues. V was pared by 2 bases and J by 0 bases, with 9 bases between. Here the CDR3 reads CASSYNRASTDTQYF. The CDR3, as DNA: TGTGCCAGCAGTTACAATAGAGCTAGCACAGATACGCAGTATTTT.

The CDR3 DNA follows: TGTGCCAGCAGTGAAACTAGCGGGAGAGACAATGAGCAGTTCTTC. This gives the protein CASSETSGRDNEQFF. The chain links TRBV6-1 to TRBJ2-1; 11 bases align to TRBD2. This CDR3 has 15 amino acids. CDR1 and CDR2 (germline): MNHNS, SASEGT. Unmatched junction bases numbered 2, after V lost 2 bases and J lost 5 bases.

V usage is TRBV19 and J usage is TRBJ1-6, with D possibly TRBD1 on 5 matching bases. The germline gives CDR1 LNHDA, CDR2 SQIVND (reference sequence). This CDR3 contains 15 residues. The V and J ends lost 4 bases and 16 bases respectively, with 23 bases between them. CDR3: CASSNHSGRALLLHF. CDR3 nucleotides: TGTGCCAGTAGTAATCATTCGGGCAGGGCCTTATTACTCCACTTT.

V and J are TRBV6-5 and TRBJ1-2, with D tentatively TRBD1 (5 bases). Germline V gives CDR1 MNHEY, CDR2 SVGAGI. The ends were cut back, 4 bases at V and 8 bases at J, with 14 bases in the middle. The length of the CDR3 is 13 residues. CDR3 sequence (DNA): TGTGCCAGCAGTTCGGCAGGGCATCGAGGCTACACCTTC. It yields the protein CASSSAGHRGYTF.

The J gene is TRBJ2-7, the V gene TRBV5-1, with 11 nucleotides matching TRBD1. J was trimmed by 2 bases and V by 4 bases; bases with no gene match: 5. This CDR3 is 15 amino acids long. Germline V lookup: CDR1 SGHRS, CDR2 YFSETQ. The CDR3 loop reads CASSGSGQGAYEQYF. CDR3 bases: TGCGCCAGCAGCGGATCGGGACAGGGGGCCTACGAGCAGTACTTC.

As DNA, the CDR3 is TGTGCCAGCAGCTTCTACGGGATGAACACCGGGGAGCTGTTTTTT. This translates into CASSFYGMNTGELFF. The rearrangement uses TRBV7-9 and TRBJ2-2, with D possibly TRBD2 on 5 matching bases. The germline V and J ends were trimmed by 3 bases and 1 base, with 9 bases remaining between them. Germline-derived CDR1 and CDR2 are SEHNR and FQNEAQ (reference sequence). The CDR3 totals 15 residues.

The chain couples TRBV7-9 to TRBJ2-1; D ambiguous. The CDR3 loop spans 14 amino acids. The germline V gene encodes CDR1 SEHNR and CDR2 FQNEAQ (reference sequence). V gave up 5 bases and J gave up 6 bases, with 14 bases separating them. CDR3 loop: CASSARSVGNEQFF. In DNA, the CDR3 is TGTGCCAGCAGCGCTCGATCGGTCGGCAATGAGCAGTTCTTC.

This clone came up a few times. The V call is TRBV4-2, the J call TRBJ2-3; 7 positions agree with TRBD2. Germline V gives CDR1 LGHNA, CDR2 YNFKEQ. The CDR3 spans 16 residues. After removal of 1 base from V and 4 bases from J, the junction contained 8 bases not matched to a gene. The CDR3 region is CASSQGTSQRPDTQYF. CDR3 DNA sequence: TGTGCCAGCAGCCAAGGGACTAGTCAGAGGCCAGATACGCAGTATTTT.

This clone is a singleton in its sample. The chain has TRBV7-2 and TRBJ2-3; a weak D match, TRBD2 (5 bases). CDR3 size: 14 residues. Per the germline V gene, CDR1 is SGHTA and CDR2 is FQGNSA. V lost 3 bases, J lost 5 bases, and 12 bases lay in between. CDR3 in amino acids: CASSLRPEGDTQYF. The CDR3 DNA is TGTGCCAGCAGCTTGCGTCCTGAGGGAGATACGCAGTATTTT.

The rearrangement joins TRBV18 to TRBJ1-3, with D maybe TRBD1 (6 bases). The germline V gene encodes CDR1 KGHSH and CDR2 LQKENI. Trimming took 4 bases from V and 0 from J, leaving 7 bases between them. The CDR3 is made up of 14 amino acids. CDR3 coding DNA: TGTGCCAGCTCACTGGACAGCTCTGGAAACACCATATATTTT. Its translation is CASSLDSSGNTIYF.

This sequence joins TRBV7-8 and TRBJ2-3; 7 positions match TRBD1. The end of the DNA aligns better with TRBJ2-1, so the J call may be wrong. CDR3 length equals 14 residues. Germline CDR1 SGHVS, CDR2 FQNEAQ. CDR3 protein: CASSLEGGGYEQFF. The DNA of the CDR3 is TGTGCCAGCAGCTTAGAAGGGGGCGGCTATGAGCAGTTCTTC.

The V call is TRBV2, the J call TRBJ2-7, with D tentatively TRBD2 (6 bases). This CDR3 is built from 14 residues. CDR1 and CDR2 (germline): SNHLY, FYNNEI. V gave up 8 bases and J gave up 6 bases, with 20 bases separating them. The CDR3 spells CASWAAGGIGEQYF. The CDR3 coding sequence is TGTGCCAGCTGGGCGGCGGGCGGGATTGGCGAGCAGTACTTC.

This clone was found a few times. The rearrangement joins TRBV6-5 to TRBJ2-1, with D possibly matching TRBD1 (5 bases). Trimming left V 6 bases short and J 8 bases short, with 20 bases between. The CDR3 totals 15 residues. Germline values: CDR1 MNHEY, CDR2 SVGAGI. This CDR3 reads CASRKDKGKGDEQFF. As DNA, the CDR3 is TGTGCCAGCAGAAAAGACAAGGGGAAAGGCGATGAGCAGTTCTTC.

The genes are TRBV30 and TRBJ1-4; 7 nucleotides line up with TRBD1. The CDR3 covers 14 residues. CDR1 and CDR2 (germline): GTSNPN, SVGIG (reference sequence). V was pared by 0 bases and J by 5 bases, with 3 bases of the junction left unmatched. CDR3 protein: CAWSVLQGNEKLFF. As DNA, the CDR3 is TGTGCCTGGAGTGTATTACAGGGGAATGAAAAACTGTTTTTT.

The chain uses TRBV27 and TRBJ2-3, with 10 bases identical to TRBD2. Looked up from germline, CDR1 is MNHEY and CDR2 is SMNVEV (reference sequence). Trimming removed 2 bases from V and 2 bases from J; junction bases left unmatched: 1. The CDR3 length is 15 residues. In DNA, the CDR3 is TGTGCCAGCAGTTTAGGACTAGCGGACACAGATACGCAGTATTTT. It codes for CASSLGLADTDTQYF.

This CDR3 is CASSLEGALYQETQYF. The CDR3 DNA follows: TGTGCCAGCAGCCTGGAAGGGGCCCTGTACCAAGAGACCCAGTACTTC. The V gene is TRBV7-9, the J gene TRBJ2-5; TRBD1 is a possible D gene (5 bases). The germline CDR1 and CDR2 sequences are SEHNR and FQNEAQ (reference sequence). Trimming took 5 bases from V and 0 from J, leaving 16 bases between them. The CDR3 spans 16 residues.

The J gene is TRBJ2-2, the V gene TRBV9; 9 positions match TRBD1. With V trimmed by 4 bases and J by 3 bases, 7 bases remained unmatched. This CDR3 comprises 16 residues. Germline V gives CDR1 SGDLS, CDR2 YYNGEE. The CDR3 nucleotides read TGTGCCAGCAGCCCTCGACAGGGGGTGGACACCGGGGAGCTGTTTTTT. Translating gives CASSPRQGVDTGELFF.

The rearrangement uses TRBV14 and TRBJ2-1, with a weak D call TRBD2 (7 bases). V lost 0 bases and J 7 bases, leaving 16 bases between the germline ends. The CDR3 is 16 amino acids. The germline V gene has CDR1 SGHDN and CDR2 FVKESK. The chain's CDR3 is CASSQEWTAGRNEQFF. The CDR3 nucleotides are TGTGCCAGCAGCCAAGAATGGACAGCGGGAAGGAATGAGCAGTTCTTC.

CDR3 amino acids: CASSPDRVWREQYF. The DNA for the CDR3 is TGTGCCAGCTCACCAGACAGGGTCTGGCGCGAGCAGTACTTC. This sequence joins TRBV18 and TRBJ2-7; TRBD1 agrees at 7 bases. The J segment lost 6 bases and the V segment lost 2 bases, leaving 7 bases of the junction unmatched. There are 14 residues in the CDR3. Germline V CDR1 and CDR2: KGHSH, LQKENI.

This sequence joins TRBV10-3 and TRBJ2-1; TRBD1 matches at 10 bases. Trimming cost V 4 bases and J 3 bases; bases outside gene matches: 15. Per the germline V gene, CDR1 is ENHRY and CDR2 is SYGVKD. The CDR3 spans 19 residues. CDR3 sequence (DNA): TGTGCCATCAGTGGGACAGGGGGGGGAAACTCCGAAAGCTACAATGAGCAGTTCTTC. This encodes CAISGTGGGNSESYNEQFF.